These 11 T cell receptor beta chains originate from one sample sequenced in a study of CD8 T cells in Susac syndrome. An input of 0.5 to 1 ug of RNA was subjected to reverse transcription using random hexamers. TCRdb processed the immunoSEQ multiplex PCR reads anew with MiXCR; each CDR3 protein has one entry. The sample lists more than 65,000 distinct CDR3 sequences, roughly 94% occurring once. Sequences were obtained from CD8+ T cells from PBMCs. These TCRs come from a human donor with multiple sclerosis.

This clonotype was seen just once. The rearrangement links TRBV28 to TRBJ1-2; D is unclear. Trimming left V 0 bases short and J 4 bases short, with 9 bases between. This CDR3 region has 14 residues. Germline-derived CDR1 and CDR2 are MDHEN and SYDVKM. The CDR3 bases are TGTGCCAGCAGTTTATGGGGAAGTACCTATGGCTACACCTTC. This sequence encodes CASSLWGSTYGYTF.

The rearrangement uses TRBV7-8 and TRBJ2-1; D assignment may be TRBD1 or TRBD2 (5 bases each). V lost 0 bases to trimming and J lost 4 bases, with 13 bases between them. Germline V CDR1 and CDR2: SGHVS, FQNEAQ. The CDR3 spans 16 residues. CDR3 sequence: CASSLAVGTVYNEQFF. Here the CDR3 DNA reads TGTGCCAGCAGCTTAGCGGTCGGGACGGTTTACAATGAGCAGTTCTTC.

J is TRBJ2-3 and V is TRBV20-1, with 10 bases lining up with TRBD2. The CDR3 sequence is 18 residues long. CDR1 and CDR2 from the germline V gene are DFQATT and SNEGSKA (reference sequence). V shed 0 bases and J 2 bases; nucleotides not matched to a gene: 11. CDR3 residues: CSARDRHTSGIDTDTQYF. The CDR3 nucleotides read TGCAGTGCTAGAGATCGGCACACTAGCGGGATTGACACAGATACGCAGTATTTT.

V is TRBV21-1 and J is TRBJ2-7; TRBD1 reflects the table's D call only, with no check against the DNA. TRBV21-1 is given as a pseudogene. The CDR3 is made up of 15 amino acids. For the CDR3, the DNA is TGTGCCAGCAGGGGGACACCGGGGCGGAACTACGAGCAGTACTTC. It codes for CASRGTPGRNYEQYF.

CDR3 sequence reads: CSALGRLAEDYEQYF. CDR3 nucleotides: TGCAGTGCTCTGGGTCGACTAGCGGAAGACTACGAGCAGTACTTC. The chain joins TRBV20-1 to TRBJ2-7, with TRBD2 matching 9 bases. Germline-derived CDR1 and CDR2 are DFQATT and SNEGSKA (reference sequence). The CDR3 is 15 residues long. V trimming: 5 bases; J trimming: 3 bases; junction bases outside the gene matches: 11.

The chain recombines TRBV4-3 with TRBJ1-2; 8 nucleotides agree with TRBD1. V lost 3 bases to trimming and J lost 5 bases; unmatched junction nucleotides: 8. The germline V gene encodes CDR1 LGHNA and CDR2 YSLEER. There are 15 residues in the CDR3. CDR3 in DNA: TGCGCCAGCAGCCAGGCTGCTACAGGGGGATATGGCTACACCTTC. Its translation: CASSQAATGGYGYTF.

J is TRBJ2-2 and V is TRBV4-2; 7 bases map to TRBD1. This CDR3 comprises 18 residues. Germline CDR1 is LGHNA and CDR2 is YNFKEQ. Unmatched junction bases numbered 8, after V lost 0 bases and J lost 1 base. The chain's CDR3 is CASSQDLLGQKNTGELFF. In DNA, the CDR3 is TGTGCCAGCAGCCAAGATCTTCTGGGACAGAAGAACACCGGGGAGCTGTTTTTT.

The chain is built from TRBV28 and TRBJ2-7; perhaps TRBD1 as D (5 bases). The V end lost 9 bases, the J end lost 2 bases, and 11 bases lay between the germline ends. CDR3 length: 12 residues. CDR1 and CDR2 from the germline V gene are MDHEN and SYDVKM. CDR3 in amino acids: CASWGSPYEQYF. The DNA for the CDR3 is TGTGCCAGTTGGGGCTCCCCCTACGAGCAGTACTTC.

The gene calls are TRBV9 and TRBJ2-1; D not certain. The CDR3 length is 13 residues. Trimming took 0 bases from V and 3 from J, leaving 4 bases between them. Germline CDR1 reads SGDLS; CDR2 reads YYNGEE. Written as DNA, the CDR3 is TGTGCCAGCAGCGTAGGAAGCTACAATGAGCAGTTCTTC. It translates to CASSVGSYNEQFF.

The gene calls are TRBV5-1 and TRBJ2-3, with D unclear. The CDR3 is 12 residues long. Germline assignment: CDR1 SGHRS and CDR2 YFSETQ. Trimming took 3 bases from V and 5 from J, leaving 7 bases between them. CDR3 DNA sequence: TGCGCCAGCAGCTCCCCTGAAGATACGCAGTATTTT. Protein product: CASSSPEDTQYF.

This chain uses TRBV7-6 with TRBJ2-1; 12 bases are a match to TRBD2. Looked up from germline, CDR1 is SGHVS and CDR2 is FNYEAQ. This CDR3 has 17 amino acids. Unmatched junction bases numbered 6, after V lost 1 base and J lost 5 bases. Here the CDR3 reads CASSLVEGLAGNNEQFF. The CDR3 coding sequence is TGTGCCAGCAGCTTAGTCGAAGGACTAGCGGGAAACAATGAGCAGTTCTTC. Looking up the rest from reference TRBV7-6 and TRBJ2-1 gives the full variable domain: GAGVSQSPRYKVTKRGQDVALRCDPISGHVSLYWYRQALGQGPEFLTYFNYEAQQDKSGLPNDRFSAERPEGSISTLTIQRTEQRDSAMYRCASSLVEGLAGNNEQFFGPGTRLTVL.